This T cell receptor beta chain emerged from a study of T cells in Graves' hyperthyroidism and ophthalmopathy. Study in general: Specimen type is peripheral blood, collected at initial diagnosis prior to any treatment.

Amplified regions were TCR beta CDR3 sequences from RNA transcripts. A first-round RT-PCR of the TCR CDR3 used the HTBI primer set. TCRdb used MiXCR to reprocess the multiplex PCR reads, holding one entry per CDR3 protein. The sample has 200,000 to 250,000 distinct CDR3 sequences, about 16% seen once. The CDR3 has 13 amino acids. Germline V gene lookup returns CDR1 MNHEY and CDR2 SVGEGT. Deletions cut 4 bases from V and 4 bases from J, with 10 bases between. The chain is built from TRBV6-2 or TRBV6-3 and TRBJ1-1, with a tentative D call TRBD1 (5 bases). This clonotype was sampled from a man aged 35-49 years with Graves' hyperthyroidism. Sequencing used blood. The CDR3 region has the DNA TGTGCCAGCAGTTTTACGGGGGTCACTGAAGCTTTCTTT. It yields the protein CASSFTGVTEAFF.